This T cell receptor (beta chain) was recovered during a study of OX40 agonist ivuxolimab in advanced cancers. The wider study: Dose-escalation cases comprised hepatocellular carcinoma, melanoma, renal cell or head and neck cancer. Partial responses, seen in three patients, involved one hepatocellular carcinoma and two cutaneous melanomas.

Findings and limits, study-wide: At 0.1-3.0 mg/kg, partial responders had clonal expansion among the lowest observed.

Germline V CDR1 and CDR2: MDHEN, SYDVKM. The CDR3 totals 17 residues. V shed 5 bases and J 0 bases; nucleotides not matched to a gene: 9. Samples were taken at baseline and on day 1 of cycles 4 and 7. As concerns this clone: No antigen is known for it.

Only in-frame clones appear in the TCRdb table, and some are missing; sequencing was by immunoSEQ multiplex PCR. The sample includes about 69,000 clones, 60% to 85% seen only once; the top ten take roughly 2.4%. The input for sequencing was CD4+ or CD8+ T cells sorted from blood, taken in a trial of the OX40 agonist ivuxolimab. This chain connects TRBV28 to TRBJ1-3; TRBD1 agrees at 8 bases. This receptor was identified in an adult with an advanced solid tumor such as melanoma, head and neck, liver or kidney cancer. DNA for the CDR3: TGTGCCAGCAGTACAACCGGGACAGGTAACTCTGGAAACACCATATATTTT. This translates into CASSTTGTGNSGNTIYF.